Below, 10 T cell receptor beta chains from the same sample are listed, as sequenced in a study of PD-1 blockade in classical Hodgkin lymphoma. Profiled with immunoSEQ multiplex PCR; TCRdb holds only in-frame clones, not every one. The table has approximately 79,000 clones, about 93% seen once. Every one of the patients relapsed after autologous stem cell transplantation (brentuximab vedotin exposure was variable). The sequencing here drew on peripheral blood mononuclear cells (PBMCs), taken before the second cycle of nivolumab. The receptors were gathered from a human donor with classical Hodgkin lymphoma.

The V gene is TRBV9, the J gene TRBJ2-1; TRBD2 aligns across 10 bases. V shed 3 bases and J 1 base; nucleotides not matched to a gene: 4. Germline CDR1 is SGDLS and CDR2 is YYNGEE. The CDR3 sequence is 16 residues long. Here the CDR3 DNA reads TGTGCCAGCAGCGATGGACTAGCGGCATCCTACAATGAGCAGTTCTTC. Its translation: CASSDGLAASYNEQFF.

J is TRBJ2-5 and V is TRBV7-9; D is undetermined. The germline gives CDR1 SEHNR, CDR2 FQNEAQ (reference sequence). The CDR3 length is 12 residues. V lost 1 base and J 5 bases, leaving 5 bases between the germline ends. CDR3: CASSLVLETQYF. The CDR3 region has the DNA TGTGCCAGCAGCTTAGTTCTGGAGACCCAGTACTTC.

This clone appeared a single time. The V and J genes are TRBV7-3 and TRBJ2-1; D is unresolved. Trimming left V 0 bases short and J 9 bases short, with 12 bases between. Germline CDR1 reads SGHTA; CDR2 reads FQGTGA. The CDR3 loop spans 14 amino acids. CDR3 coding DNA: TGTGCCAGCAGCTTAACACGACGAGCGCGTGAGCAGTTCTTC. Encoded protein: CASSLTRRAREQFF. The complete variable domain, with remaining parts taken from reference TRBV7-3 and TRBJ2-1, reads GAGVSQTPSNKVTEKGKYVELRCDPISGHTALYWYRQSLGQGPEFLIYFQGTGAADDSGLPNDRFFAVRPEGSVSTLKIQRTERGDSAVYLCASSLTRRAREQFFGPGTRLTVL.

The chain combines TRBV18 with TRBJ2-5; 12 positions match TRBD2. Matching the DNA end better, TRBJ2-7 makes the J call doubtful. Germline V gene data show CDR1 as KGHSH and CDR2 as LQKENI. This CDR3 has 15 amino acids. The CDR3 nucleotides are TGTGCCAGCTCGTCGCGACTAGCGGGGGTCTACGAGCAGTACTTC. Encoded protein: CASSSRLAGVYEQYF.

J is TRBJ1-2 and V is TRBV30; D is perhaps TRBD1 (5 bases). The germline V gene encodes CDR1 GTSNPN and CDR2 SVGIG (reference sequence). The V end was cut by 3 bases, the J end by 3 bases, with 11 bases between. The CDR3 totals 13 residues. The CDR3 DNA sequence: TGTGCCTGGAGCAGCGGCAGGGACTATGGCTACACCTTC. Encoded protein: CAWSSGRDYGYTF. The full variable domain, completed using reference TRBV30 and TRBJ1-2, is SQTIHQWPATLVQPVGSPLSLECTVEGTSNPNLYWYRQAAGRGLQLLFYSVGIGQISSEVPQNLSASRPQDRQFILSSKKLLLSDSGFYLCAWSSGRDYGYTFGSGTRLTVV.

The genes are TRBV7-9 and TRBJ1-5; 7 positions agree with TRBD1. CDR1 SEHNR and CDR2 FQNEAQ come from the germline V gene (reference sequence). The CDR3 runs 16 residues. The V segment lost 1 base and the J segment 2 bases; nucleotides outside the gene matches: 5. The CDR3, as DNA: TGTGCCAGCAGCTTAGGACAGGGCAGGGGCAATCAGCCCCAGCATTTT. The encoded protein is CASSLGQGRGNQPQHF.

V usage is TRBV29-1 and J usage is TRBJ2-1; D uncertain. CDR3 length: 11 amino acids. Germline CDR1 reads SQVTM; CDR2 reads ANQGSEA. V shed 5 bases and J shed 11 bases, with 13 bases lying between them. The CDR3 reads CSVPTPDKQFF. Here the CDR3 DNA reads TGCAGCGTTCCAACCCCAGATAAGCAGTTCTTC.

CDR3 nucleotides: TGTGCCAGCAGCCGTCCTCCTAGCCACAATGAGCAGTTCTTC. Protein product: CASSRPPSHNEQFF. This chain joins TRBV11-3 and TRBJ2-1, with D possibly matching TRBD2 (5 bases). The V end was cut by 5 bases, the J end by 5 bases, with 13 bases between. This CDR3 is 14 amino acids long. Germline CDR1 is SGHNT and CDR2 is YENEEA.

J is TRBJ1-2 and V is TRBV30, with a tentative D call TRBD1 (5 bases). Per the germline V gene, CDR1 is GTSNPN and CDR2 is SVGIG (reference sequence). The germline V and J ends were trimmed by 1 base and 4 bases, with 10 bases remaining between them. The CDR3 sequence is 13 residues long. The CDR3 bases are TGTGCCTGGAGTGGAGGGGTACGCTATGGCTACACCTTC. Protein: CAWSGGVRYGYTF.

The sample holds one count of this clone. The CDR3 loop reads CAISGIWTSGRADTQYF. CDR3 nucleotides: TGTGCCATCAGTGGGATCTGGACTAGCGGGCGGGCAGATACGCAGTATTTT. The chain recombines TRBV10-3 with TRBJ2-3; 11 bases align to TRBD2. With V trimmed by 4 bases and J by 4 bases, 10 bases remained unmatched. The CDR3 runs to 17 residues. CDR1 ENHRY and CDR2 SYGVKD come from the germline V gene.